The clone carrying this T cell receptor beta chain was found once. The antigen is unknown. Profiled with immunoSEQ multiplex PCR; TCRdb holds only in-frame clones, not every one. The table lists about 700,000 clones, 92% of them singletons. This CDR3 spans 14 amino acids. V was trimmed by 4 bases and J by 2 bases, leaving 12 bases between them. Germline-derived CDR1 and CDR2 are MNHEY and SMNVEV (reference sequence). The data were obtained in a study of shared clonotypes between healthy human individuals. General study findings and limits: Sharing of clonotypes among donors was expected to vary with sequencing depth.

Positive CCR7 selection of CD45RO-negative cells yielded the naive CD8 cells, and terminally differentiated effector memory CD45RA+ cells were excluded. The chain links TRBV27 to TRBJ2-7, with D hard to call. This TCR derives from a young man in good health. The sequenced sample was naive CD8+ T cells sorted from blood. The CDR3: CASSSSPRTYEQYF. The CDR3 coding sequence is TGTGCCAGCAGTTCCTCTCCTAGGACCTACGAGCAGTACTTC.